This is a list of T cell receptor beta chains from one sample in a study of blood T cell repertoires in COVID-19. Some clones are missing from TCRdb's copy, which holds only in-frame ones; the method was immunoSEQ multiplex PCR. This table holds about 300,000 clones, roughly 86% found once. The sample consisted of peripheral blood. All receptors come from a man aged 18 to 30 with active or convalescent COVID-19. Each CDR3 is given with its conserved first and last residue. The order of the fields is clone size, J gene, V gene, D gene, CDR3 DNA, CDR3 protein. A D gene is named only where the DNA matches it firmly. Not all rows give a size; the values are once, few, many and, for expanded clones, a class.

>.|TRBJ2-1|TRBV7-3|TRBD2
TGTGCCAGCAGCAAATGGACTAGCGGGGACAATGAGCAGTTCTTC
CASSKWTSGDNEQFF
>.|TRBJ1-3|TRBV6-5|.
TGTGCCAGCAGGGACACCAACTCTGGAAACACCATATATTTT
CASRDTNSGNTIYF
>.|TRBJ2-1|TRBV6-1|TRBD2
TGTGCCAGCAGTGAAGGAAGCGGGGGACACAATGAGCAGTTCTTC
CASSEGSGGHNEQFF
>.|TRBJ1-1|TRBV15|.
TGTGCCACCAGCAGAGAGGTCGGGGTAGCTTTCTTT
CATSREVGVAFF
>.|TRBJ2-7|TRBV6-5|.
TGTGCCAGCAGCTTAGGTGGGAGCTCCTACGAGCAGTACTTC
CASSLGGSSYEQYF
>.|TRBJ2-1|TRBV3-1/TRBV3-2|.
TGTGCCAGCAGCCAAGGTCGAGGCTCAGCCTCCTACAATGAGCAGTTCTTC
CASSQGRGSASYNEQFF
>.|TRBJ1-2|TRBV7-9|TRBD1
TGTGCCAGCAGCCAGCCCCCGGACAGGGGGCCAAACTATGGCTACACCTTC
CASSQPPDRGPNYGYTF
>.|TRBJ2-7|TRBV7-9|TRBD2
TGTGCCAGCAGCTTAGCGCCGCTAGCGGGGGGCCGTCCCGAGCAGTACTTC
CASSLAPLAGGRPEQYF
>.|TRBJ2-5|TRBV12-3/TRBV12-4|TRBD1
TGTGCCAGCAGTAACAGGGGGCTGGAGACCCAGTACTTC
CASSNRGLETQYF
>.|TRBJ2-1|TRBV25-1|TRBD2
TGTGCCAGCCTATCGGCGGGGGGGCGGGATGAGCAGTTCTTC
CASLSAGGRDEQFF
>once|TRBJ2-7|TRBV3-1/TRBV3-2|TRBD2
TGTGCCAGCAGCCAAGAAAAACTAGCGGACTACGAGCAGTACTTC
CASSQEKLADYEQYF
>.|TRBJ1-1|TRBV7-9|TRBD1
TGTGCCAGCAGCTTACTGGCAGGGGGTAACACTGAAGCTTTCTTT
CASSLLAGGNTEAFF
>.|TRBJ1-2|TRBV4-1|TRBD1
TGCGCCAGCAGCCAAGTTACAGGGGACTATGGCTACACCTTC
CASSQVTGDYGYTF
>.|TRBJ2-1|TRBV10-3|.
TGTGCCATCAGTGAGCCGGACAGAAGCTACAATGAGCAGTTCTTC
CAISEPDRSYNEQFF
>few|TRBJ2-7|TRBV20-1|TRBD1
TGCAGTGCTAGTAGACAGGGTACCTACGAGCAGTACTTC
CSASRQGTYEQYF
>.|TRBJ1-2|TRBV14|TRBD1
TGTGCCAGCAGCCACGACCCTCGCCTCAGGGGGAATGGCTACACCTTC
CASSHDPRLRGNGYTF
>once|TRBJ1-6|TRBV10-3|TRBD1
TGTGCCATCAGAGGGGACAGGGGTCGTAATTCACCCCTCCACTTT
CAIRGDRGRNSPLHF
>.|TRBJ2-5|TRBV6-5|TRBD2
TGTGCCAGCAGTTACTCGATACTAGCGGGGGAAGAGACCCAGTACTTC
CASSYSILAGEETQYF
>.|TRBJ2-7|TRBV19|TRBD1
TGTGCCAGTAGCCAAAGGGACAGACCCTACGAGCAGTACTTC
CASSQRDRPYEQYF
>.|TRBJ1-1|TRBV29-1|.
TGCAGCGCCCCCTCCGTCGGACTTGAAGCTTTCTTT
CSAPSVGLEAFF
>.|TRBJ2-5|TRBV27|TRBD1
TGTGCCAGCAGTCCAATAGAGACAGGGATCGGCGAGACCCAGTACTTC
CASSPIETGIGETQYF
>.|TRBJ2-3|TRBV10-3|.
TGTGCCATCAGTGAAAAAGCCCACAGCTTCACAGATACGCAGTATTTT
CAISEKAHSFTDTQYF
>.|TRBJ2-3|TRBV11-2|TRBD2
TGTGCCAGCAGCTCGAGCCCCTTTGTTAGCGGGGGCGACACAGATACGCAGTATTTT
CASSSSPFVSGGDTDTQYF
>.|TRBJ2-5|TRBV18|TRBD1
TGTGCCAGCTCACCATTGGGAGGACAGGGGCAAGAGACCCAGTACTTC
CASSPLGGQGQETQYF
>.|TRBJ1-5|TRBV27|.
TGTGCCAGCAGTAACAGGGACGGACAGCCCCAGCATTTT
CASSNRDGQPQHF
>.|TRBJ2-5|TRBV13|TRBD2
TGTGCCAGCCGCTTAAGCGGGGGGGTGGAGACCCAGTACTTC
CASRLSGGVETQYF
>.|TRBJ2-3|TRBV15|TRBD2
TGTGCCACCAAATCATCCCGGACTAGCATAGATACGCAGTATTTT
CATKSSRTSIDTQYF
>.|TRBJ2-5|TRBV9|TRBD2
TGTGCCAGCAGCGTAGAGCGCGGGGGGCTGAACTTC
CASSVERGGLNF
>.|TRBJ1-2|TRBV21-1|.
TGTGCCAGCAGCTCAGTGGGCACAGGGAAGTTGGATGGCTACACCTTC
CASSSVGTGKLDGYTF
>.|TRBJ1-2|TRBV7-6|.
TGTGCCAGCAGCTTAGGGGCAGTCTCTAACTATGGCTACACCTTC
CASSLGAVSNYGYTF
>.|TRBJ1-2|TRBV15|.
TGTGCCACCAGCAGAAGTTTGGGAGGGACGGATGGCAATGGCTACACCTTC
CATSRSLGGTDGNGYTF
>.|TRBJ1-5|TRBV11-2|.
TGTGCCAGCAGCTTAGGAGGGGGTCTTAATCAGCCCCAGCATTTT
CASSLGGGLNQPQHF
>.|TRBJ2-1|TRBV4-1|TRBD1
TGCGCCAGCAGCCCGGACAGGGGCCCCAGCAATGAGCAGTTCTTC
CASSPDRGPSNEQFF
>.|TRBJ2-7|TRBV11-2|TRBD1
TGTGCCAGCAGCCCCGGACAGGGATCCTACGAGCAGTACTTC
CASSPGQGSYEQYF
>once|TRBJ2-6|TRBV4-3|.
TGCGCCAGCAGCCAAGATATCGGGTCTGGGGCCAACGTCCTGACTTTC
CASSQDIGSGANVLTF
>.|TRBJ1-2|TRBV6-2/TRBV6-3|TRBD1
TGTGCCAGCAGTCAGGGACAGGGATACTATGGCTACACCTTC
CASSQGQGYYGYTF
>few|TRBJ1-2|TRBV27|.
TGTGCCAGCAGTCCCCGCACCGGGGGGCTGGGCTATGGCTACACCTTC
CASSPRTGGLGYGYTF
>.|TRBJ2-1|TRBV9|.
TGTGCCAGCAGCGACGCGGACAATGAGCAGTTCTTC
CASSDADNEQFF
>few|TRBJ1-5|TRBV25-1|TRBD1
TGTGCCAGCAGTGAATCTCGGGACAGCCACCCTTGGCAGCCCCAGCATTTT
CASSESRDSHPWQPQHF
>.|TRBJ1-1|TRBV6-5|.
TGTGCCAGCAGTTCACGACAGCAGAACACTGAAGCTTTCTTT
CASSSRQQNTEAFF
>.|TRBJ1-4|TRBV7-9|.
TGTGCCAGCAGCTTAGGTCAGGGAGGGGAAAAACTGTTTTTT
CASSLGQGGEKLFF
>.|TRBJ1-5|TRBV19|.
TGTGCCAGTAAAATGGGCGACAATCAGCCCCAGCATTTT
CASKMGDNQPQHF
>.|TRBJ2-5|TRBV11-2|.
TGTGCCAGCAGCTTGTACAGGGCCCGGGAGACCCAGTACTTC
CASSLYRARETQYF
>.|TRBJ2-3|TRBV9|.
TGTGCCAGCAGCGTATCTGCAGATACGCAGTATTTT
CASSVSADTQYF
>.|TRBJ1-1|TRBV10-3|.
TGTGCCATCAGTGAACGGGGGGGTAACACTGAAGCTTTCTTT
CAISERGGNTEAFF
>.|TRBJ2-7|TRBV19|.
TGTGCCAGTAGCAACTCCTACGAGCAGTACTTC
CASSNSYEQYF
>.|TRBJ1-1|TRBV14|TRBD1
TGTGCCAGCAGCCAAGAAGACAGGGGGTGGGACACTGAAGCTTTCTTT
CASSQEDRGWDTEAFF
>.|TRBJ1-2|TRBV5-6|TRBD1
TGTGCCAGCAGCCTTGGGACAGGGGTTAACTATGGCTACACCTTC
CASSLGTGVNYGYTF
>once|TRBJ2-1|TRBV5-1|TRBD2
TGCGCCAGCAGCTTGCCTAGCGGGGGGATTGGTAATGAGCAGTTCTTC
CASSLPSGGIGNEQFF
>.|TRBJ1-3|TRBV5-5|.
TGTGCCAGCAGCCTGGGCAGGGGCTCTGGAAACACCATATATTTT
CASSLGRGSGNTIYF
>.|TRBJ1-5|TRBV6-5|.
TGTGCCAGCAGTTACTCGACAGATCAGCCCCAGCATTTT
CASSYSTDQPQHF
>.|TRBJ2-5|TRBV9|.
TGTGCCAGCAGCCCAAACCCTGGGGGGGAGACCCAGTACTTC
CASSPNPGGETQYF